This passage covers 7 T cell receptor beta chains from one sample sequenced in a study of cytomegalovirus exposure and HLA in healthy donors. Assay used: immunoSEQ multiplex PCR; TCRdb lists only in-frame clones, some missing. The data contain fewer than 200,000 clones, roughly 80% of them seen just once; the ten biggest clones take up 2.5% to 3.5%. Input material: PBMCs. Source of these receptors: a woman under 30 in good health and CMV-seropositive.

J is TRBJ1-1 and V is TRBV20-1; no clear D gene. The CDR3 runs to 11 residues. Per the germline V gene, CDR1 is DFQATT and CDR2 is SNEGSKA (reference sequence). The germline V and J ends were trimmed by 6 bases and 1 base, with 6 bases remaining between them. CDR3 sequence (DNA): TGCAGTGCCATCAGGAACACTGAAGCTTTCTTT. It translates to CSAIRNTEAFF.

The genes are TRBV19 and TRBJ2-2, with D tentatively TRBD1 (5 bases). The CDR3 sequence is 17 residues long. V was shortened by 3 bases and J by 3 bases, with 17 bases between the two germline ends. Germline V gene sequence: CDR1 LNHDA, CDR2 SQIVND (reference sequence). CDR3 coding DNA: TGTGCCAGTAGTATGGGGCCCAGGGAACGAGACACCGGGGAGCTGTTTTTT. The encoded protein is CASSMGPRERDTGELFF.

As for this clone: A junction end diverges from the germline sequence, so it may reflect a read error. The chain recombines TRBV14 with TRBJ2-1, with D possibly TRBD1 on 5 matching bases. This CDR3 contains 14 residues. Germline V gives CDR1 SGHDN, CDR2 FVKESK. The CDR3 bases are TGTGCCAGCAGCCAAGAGGTACCAGGGTCGGTTGGTATCTTC. Encoded protein: CASSQEVPGSVGIF.

The V call is TRBV4-1, the J call TRBJ1-1; D remains unclear. Germline V gives CDR1 MGHRA, CDR2 YSYEKL. The CDR3 extends over 14 amino acids. With 3 bases removed from V and 1 base from J, the gap between germline ends came to 9 bases. The CDR3 DNA follows: TGCGCCAGCAGCCAGGTAGCCTGGAACACTGAAGCTTTCTTT. It translates to CASSQVAWNTEAFF.

This rearrangement joins TRBV5-1 to TRBJ1-2; TRBD1 matches at 8 bases. The length of the CDR3 is 13 residues. V gave up 6 bases and J gave up 3 bases; unmatched junction bases: 4. CDR1 is SGHRS, CDR2 YFSETQ, per germline. CDR3 sequence: CASTMDRDYGYTF. The CDR3 DNA reads as TGCGCCAGCACCATGGACAGGGACTATGGCTACACCTTC. The entire variable domain, with the rest obtained from reference TRBV5-1 and TRBJ1-2, is as follows: KAGVTQTPRYLIKTRGQQVTLSCSPISGHRSVSWYQQTPGQGLQFLFEYFSETQRNKGNFPGRFSGRQFSNSRSEMNVSTLELGDSALYLCASTMDRDYGYTFGSGTRLTVV.

The rearrangement joins TRBV2 to TRBJ1-1; D is undetermined. V was shortened by 2 bases and J by 1 base, with 14 bases between the two germline ends. There are 16 residues in the CDR3. Germline V gives CDR1 SNHLY, CDR2 FYNNEI. The CDR3 loop reads CASSERKAGANTEAFF. For the CDR3, the DNA is TGTGCCAGCAGTGAACGGAAGGCGGGAGCGAACACTGAAGCTTTCTTT.

The chain recombines TRBV29-1 with TRBJ2-2, with TRBD1 identical over 8 bases. The CDR3 is made up of 13 amino acids. Germline assignment: CDR1 SQVTM and CDR2 ANQGSEA. The junction had 5 bases not matched to a gene; V was cut back by 5 bases and J by 6 bases. DNA of the CDR3: TGCAGCGTTTTTTGGACAGGGTCCGGGGAGCTGTTTTTT. Its protein is CSVFWTGSGELFF.